The present entry profiles one T cell receptor (beta chain) with its context. This sample stems from a study of T-cell reconstitution after alpha-beta-depleted transplantation in children. This CDR3 comprises 15 residues. Trimming removed 7 bases at V and 0 bases at J, with 14 bases between. Germline V gives CDR1 MDHEN, CDR2 SYDVKM. Preparation of the TCRbeta library was carried out with unique molecular identifiers. TCRdb reanalysed the PCR reads using MiXCR and keeps one entry per CDR3 protein. The sample lists around 600,000 distinct CDR3 sequences; under 12% were seen once. This rearrangement joins TRBV28 to TRBJ2-3, with D hard to call. The specimen was PBMCs from the stem cell graft donor, collected from the stem cell graft. This TCR was sampled from a human donor who donated a stem cell graft to a child with acute myeloid leukemia. The CDR3: CASTPGRRSTDTQYF. Here the CDR3 DNA reads TGTGCCAGCACCCCGGGTCGGCGCAGCACAGATACGCAGTATTTT.